This T cell receptor beta chain was sequenced in a study of cytomegalovirus exposure and HLA in healthy donors. Whole-study results and caveats: Later analysis placed DRB1 highest and HLA-C lowest in TCR association rates, which differed by HLA locus. According to an earlier analysis, most TCR beta V segments yielded productive rearrangements about 90% or about 30% of the time. TCR beta V- and J-gene trimming, according to a later analysis, was linked to a missense DCLRE1C variant. Per a later analysis, 15,000 to 20,000 TCR beta sequences showed association with HLA alleles at 0.05 false discovery rate.

V lost 4 bases and J 4 bases, leaving 4 bases between the germline ends. The V gene's germline CDR1 is SEHNR and CDR2 FQNEAQ (reference sequence). The CDR3 is 11 residues long. As concerns this clone: Its antigen remains unidentified.

PCR employed 60 Vbeta and 13 Jbeta primers. Clones were read by immunoSEQ multiplex PCR, and TCRdb kept only the in-frame ones, dropping some. This sample's clone table lists 150,000 or so clones. The rearrangement links TRBV7-9 to TRBJ2-5; D is unclear. Material: PBMCs. The TCR originated in a woman aged 45-65 years in good health and CMV-seronegative. The CDR3 is CASSSVETQYF. CDR3 nucleotides: TGTGCCAGCAGCTCTGTAGAGACCCAGTACTTC. Together with reference TRBV7-9 and TRBJ2-5, the CDR3 gives the full variable domain: DTGVSQNPRHKITKRGQNVTFRCDPISEHNRLYWYRQTLGQGPEFLTYFQNEAQLEKSRLLSDRFSAERPKGSFSTLEIQRTEQGDSAMYLCASSSVETQYFGPGTRLLVL.